This T cell receptor (beta chain) was recorded in a study of T cell changes during pregnancy in multiple sclerosis. The CDR3 covers 13 residues. Trimming pared 8 bases from V and 0 bases from J, leaving 13 bases between. Germline CDR1 is GTSNPN and CDR2 is SVGIG (reference sequence). Here immunoSEQ multiplex PCR was the method, and the copy in TCRdb shows in-frame clones only, minus some. The data show tens of thousands of clones, less than 95% seen once. The sequencing here drew on peripheral blood, taken in the third trimester of pregnancy. The clonotype comes from a female donor with multiple sclerosis, enrolled in a pregnancy study. The chain has TRBV30 and TRBJ1-1; D gene uncertain. The CDR3 nucleotides read TGTGCCCTGGATGGGAGCATGAACACTGAAGCTTTCTTT. Protein product: CALDGSMNTEAFF.